The rows below give T cell receptor beta chains drawn from one sample of a study of cytomegalovirus exposure and HLA in healthy donors. Assay: immunoSEQ multiplex PCR; the TCRdb copy retains only in-frame clones and omits some. The sample gives about 130,000 clones, around 80% of which show up once; roughly 3% is in the top ten. Sequencing input: PBMCs. The origin of the receptors is a woman in her late teens or twenties in good health and CMV-seropositive. CDR3s include the opening cysteine and the closing phenylalanine or tryptophan. D genes are given only for firm matches. Clone size, where shown, is once, few, many, or a class for clones that have expanded.

>.|.|TRBV4-1|TRBJ2-7
CASSQPRATGEQYF
TGCGCCAGCAGCCAACCCCGGGCCACGGGAGAGCAGTACTTC
>.|.|TRBV28|TRBJ2-7
CASSFDRSRGQYF
TGTGCCAGCAGTTTTGACAGATCCCGCGGGCAGTACTTC
>.|.|TRBV5-4|TRBJ2-7
CASSLDPGGDEQYF
TGTGCCAGCAGCCTCGATCCGGGGGGCGACGAGCAGTACTTC
>.|.|TRBV27|TRBJ1-5
CASSKDGGGNQPQHF
TGTGCCAGCAGCAAGGACGGAGGGGGCAATCAGCCCCAGCATTTT
>once|TRBD1|TRBV2|TRBJ2-3
CASSDRGQGTDTQYF
TGTGCCAGCAGTGACAGGGGGCAGGGCACAGATACGCAGTATTTT
>.|TRBD2|TRBV6-5|TRBJ2-7
CASRSGTSFFDEQYF
TGTGCCAGCAGGTCCGGGACTAGCTTTTTCGACGAGCAGTACTTC
>.|.|TRBV19|TRBJ2-3
CASSQPTPDTQYF
TGTGCCAGTAGTCAGCCGACTCCAGATACGCAGTATTTT
>.|TRBD2|TRBV5-1|TRBJ2-1
CASREGLAGNEQFF
TGCGCCAGCAGGGAAGGACTAGCGGGGAATGAGCAGTTCTTC
>.|TRBD1|TRBV2|TRBJ1-1
CASTPGTGGRTEAFF
TGTGCCAGCACCCCTGGGACAGGGGGAAGAACTGAAGCTTTCTTT
>.|TRBD2|TRBV5-8|TRBJ2-1
CASSPVRDSGGSYNEQFF
TGTGCCAGCAGCCCGGTTCGAGACAGCGGGGGTTCCTACAATGAGCAGTTCTTC
>once|.|TRBV7-9|TRBJ1-4
CASSLEGRAHEKLFF
TGTGCCAGCAGCTTAGAGGGCAGGGCCCATGAAAAACTGTTTTTT
>.|.|TRBV6-5|TRBJ1-2
CASSYSSGHGYTF
TGTGCCAGCAGTTACTCGAGTGGTCATGGCTACACCTTC
>few|TRBD2|TRBV5-4|TRBJ2-3
CASSLLAGDTDTQYF
TGTGCCAGCAGCTTGTTGGCGGGGGACACAGATACGCAGTATTTT
>.|.|TRBV25-1|TRBJ2-7
CASSENGYEQYF
TGTGCCAGCAGTGAGAACGGCTACGAGCAGTACTTC
>.|.|TRBV7-9|TRBJ2-1
CASMLQGGQFF
TGTGCCAGCATGCTACAGGGTGGGCAGTTCTTC
>.|TRBD1|TRBV5-5|TRBJ1-5
CASSFGQGRNQPQHF
TGTGCCAGCAGCTTTGGACAGGGGAGGAATCAGCCCCAGCATTTT
>.|TRBD1|TRBV5-1|TRBJ2-2
CASSYAQGANTGELFF
TGCGCCAGCAGCTACGCACAGGGGGCGAACACCGGGGAGCTGTTTTTT
>.|.|TRBV11-1|TRBJ2-3
CASSSHISTDTQYF
TGTGCCAGCAGCTCACATATTAGCACAGATACGCAGTATTTT
>.|.|TRBV7-2|TRBJ2-7
CASSLGGVSSYEQYF
TGTGCCAGCAGCTTAGGGGGGGTTTCGAGTTACGAGCAGTACTTC
>few|.|TRBV6-6|TRBJ2-7
CASSPGMYEQYF
TGTGCCAGCAGTCCAGGGATGTACGAGCAGTACTTC
>.|TRBD2|TRBV25-1|TRBJ2-1
CASSDSGGGNNEQFF
TGTGCCAGCAGTGACAGTGGCGGGGGGAACAATGAGCAGTTCTTC
>.|TRBD2|TRBV7-3|TRBJ2-7
CASSPRLTSGGLSYEQYF
TGTGCCAGCAGCCCGCGACTTACAAGCGGGGGGCTCTCCTACGAGCAGTACTTC
>few|.|TRBV4-1|TRBJ1-1
CASSLRQITEAFF
TGCGCCAGCAGCCTCAGACAGATAACTGAAGCTTTCTTT
>.|TRBD1|TRBV9|TRBJ2-7
CASSVGTGVTEQYF
TGTGCCAGCAGCGTAGGGACAGGGGTAACCGAGCAGTACTTC
>.|.|TRBV9|TRBJ1-3
CASSVATGMSGDTIYF
TGTGCCAGCAGCGTAGCTACGGGGATGAGCGGAGACACCATATATTTT
>.|TRBD2|TRBV6-6|TRBJ2-5
CATSPRGAQETQYF
TGTGCCACCTCGCCGCGGGGGGCCCAAGAGACCCAGTACTTC
>few|.|TRBV6-1|TRBJ2-7
CASRGHAAEQYF
TGTGCCAGCCGAGGGCACGCTGCCGAGCAGTACTTC
>once|TRBD2|TRBV11-2|TRBJ2-5
CASSLRTSGGPLEETQYF
TGTGCCAGCAGCCTCCGGACTAGCGGGGGACCCCTGGAAGAGACCCAGTACTTC
>.|TRBD2|TRBV15|TRBJ2-3
CATSRDAHGLAGNTDTQYF
TGTGCCACCAGCAGAGATGCCCATGGCCTAGCGGGGAACACAGATACGCAGTATTTT
>.|.|TRBV18|TRBJ2-3
CASSPASSTDTQYF
TGTGCCAGCTCACCGGCCTCTAGCACAGATACGCAGTATTTT
>few|.|TRBV6-1|TRBJ1-1
CASSATGYTEAFF
TGTGCCAGCAGTGCAACAGGTTACACTGAAGCTTTCTTT
>.|TRBD1|TRBV19|TRBJ2-7
CASSSTTGKVGYEQYF
TGTGCCAGTAGTTCAACGACAGGGAAGGTTGGATACGAGCAGTACTTC
>.|TRBD1|TRBV27|TRBJ1-4
CASSRDRVATNEKLFF
TGTGCCAGCAGCCGGGACAGGGTTGCAACTAATGAAAAACTGTTTTTT
>.|.|TRBV6-5|TRBJ2-7
CASSFDSAYEQYF
TGTGCCAGCAGTTTCGACAGCGCCTACGAGCAGTACTTC
>.|TRBD2|TRBV25-1|TRBJ2-5
CASSVGLAGGQETQYF
TGTGCCAGCAGTGTAGGACTAGCGGGGGGGCAAGAGACCCAGTACTTC
>.|.|TRBV11-2|TRBJ1-6
CASSPGGVYNSPLHF
TGTGCCAGCAGCCCGGGGGGGGTCTATAATTCACCCCTCCACTTT
>few|.|TRBV19|TRBJ2-5
CASRRDWNDPKAGTQYF
TGTGCCAGTAGGAGGGACTGGAACGATCCAAAGGCTGGGACCCAGTACTTC
>.|TRBD1|TRBV27|TRBJ1-1
CASSSDGQGWTEAFF
TGTGCCAGCAGTTCCGACGGACAGGGGTGGACTGAAGCTTTCTTT
>.|.|TRBV2|TRBJ2-1
CASSPLDNEQFF
TGTGCCAGCAGTCCACTTGACAATGAGCAGTTCTTC
>.|.|TRBV10-3|TRBJ2-7
CAISYQGYEQYF
TGTGCCATCAGTTATCAGGGGTACGAGCAGTACTTC
>.|.|TRBV7-9|TRBJ2-2
CASSDQGRGTGELFF
TGTGCCAGCAGCGATCAGGGGAGGGGAACCGGGGAGCTGTTTTTT
>.|TRBD2|TRBV6-4|TRBJ2-2
CASSDSSGGATGELFF
TGTGCCAGCAGTGATTCTAGCGGGGGGGCCACCGGGGAGCTGTTTTTT
>.|.|TRBV5-1|TRBJ2-1
CASNKEASSYNEQFF
TGCGCCAGCAATAAAGAGGCCAGCTCCTACAATGAGCAGTTCTTC
>few|TRBD1|TRBV9|TRBJ1-2
CASSVGGQGGNYGYTF
TGTGCCAGCAGCGTAGGTGGACAGGGAGGGAACTATGGCTACACCTTC
>once|TRBD1|TRBV7-7|TRBJ2-5
CASSLHGTGVQETQYF
TGTGCCAGCAGCCTCCACGGGACAGGTGTCCAAGAGACCCAGTACTTC
>.|TRBD1|TRBV11-2|TRBJ1-1
CASSLAQGTTEAFF
TGTGCCAGCAGCTTAGCACAGGGGACCACTGAAGCTTTCTTT
>.|TRBD2|TRBV27|TRBJ2-1
CASSSLAGISNEQFF
TGTGCCAGCAGTTCACTAGCGGGGATCAGCAATGAGCAGTTCTTC
>.|.|TRBV12-5|TRBJ1-1
CASGLVLSRANTEAFF
TGTGCTAGTGGTTTGGTACTTAGCAGGGCGAACACTGAAGCTTTCTTT
>.|.|TRBV5-1|TRBJ2-2
CASSNTGNANTGELFF
TGCGCCAGCAGCAATACAGGGAACGCGAACACCGGGGAGCTGTTTTTT
>.|TRBD2|TRBV12-5|TRBJ2-1
CASGQPPSGADNEQFF
TGTGCTAGTGGTCAACCCCCTAGCGGGGCCGACAATGAGCAGTTCTTC
>.|TRBD1|TRBV29-1|TRBJ2-5
CSDWTGGGETQYF
TGCAGCGATTGGACAGGAGGTGGAGAGACCCAGTACTTC
>.|.|TRBV2|TRBJ2-7
CASRDSRSYEQYF
TGTGCCAGCAGGGACTCCCGCTCCTACGAGCAGTACTTC
>.|.|TRBV7-2|TRBJ2-1
CASSPIWSSYNEQFF
TGTGCCAGCAGTCCCATCTGGAGCTCCTACAATGAGCAGTTCTTC
>.|TRBD1|TRBV27|TRBJ2-7
CASRLRTGGDYEQYF
TGTGCCAGCAGGCTTCGGACAGGGGGCGATTACGAGCAGTACTTC
>few|.|TRBV20-1|TRBJ2-7
CSARDYYEQYF
TGCAGTGCTAGAGATTACTACGAGCAGTACTTC